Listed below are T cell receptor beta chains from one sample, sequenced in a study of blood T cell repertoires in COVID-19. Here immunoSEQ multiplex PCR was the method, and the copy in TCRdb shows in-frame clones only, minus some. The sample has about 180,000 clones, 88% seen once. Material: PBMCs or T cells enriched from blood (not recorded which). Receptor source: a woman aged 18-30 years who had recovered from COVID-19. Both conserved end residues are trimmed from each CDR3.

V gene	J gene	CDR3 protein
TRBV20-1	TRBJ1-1	SAYGTGEAF
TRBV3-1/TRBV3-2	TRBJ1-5	ASSRVGGGQPQH
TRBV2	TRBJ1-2	ARRQGYNYGYT
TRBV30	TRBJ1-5	AWSGTGNQPQH
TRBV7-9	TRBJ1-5	ASSPPTGDPNQPQH
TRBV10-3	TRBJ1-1	AISGTEDTEAF
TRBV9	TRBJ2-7	ASSPGLDYEQY
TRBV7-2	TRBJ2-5	ASSLMGGIAGGGQETQY
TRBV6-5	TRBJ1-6	ASSYSGARGSPLH
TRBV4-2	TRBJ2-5	ASSQAGGQDETQY
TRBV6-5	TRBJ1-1	ASNRAGTEAF
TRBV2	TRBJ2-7	ASRITSGSRYEQY
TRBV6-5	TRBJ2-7	ASSSRQGRDEQY
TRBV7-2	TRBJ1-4	ASSLAIGVSNEKLF
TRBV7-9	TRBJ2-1	ASSLSDEQF
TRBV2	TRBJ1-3	ASSEEQFSGNTIY
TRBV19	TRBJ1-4	ASSMAGGAREKLF
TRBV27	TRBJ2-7	ASSLQGSYEQY
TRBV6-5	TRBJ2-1	ASSPGQGMDEQF
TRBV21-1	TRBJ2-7	ASSPSGQGIFQDEQY
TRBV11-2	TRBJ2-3	ASSPRGDTQY
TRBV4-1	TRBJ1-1	ASSQVPGSTEAF
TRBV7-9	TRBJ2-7	ASSRLSVGGDNYEQY
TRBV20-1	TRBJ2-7	SASGLAVRSSYEQY
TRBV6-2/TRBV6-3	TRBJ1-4	ASSSGTGVEKLF
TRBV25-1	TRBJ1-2	ASSDPPPGGYT
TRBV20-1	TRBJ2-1	SASDERGYNEQF
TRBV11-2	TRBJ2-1	ASSLELHNEQF
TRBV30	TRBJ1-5	AWSAGDRGGQPQH
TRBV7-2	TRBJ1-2	ASSLGRDSYGYT
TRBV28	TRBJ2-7	AGTYYTYEQY
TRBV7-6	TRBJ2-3	ASSLLTGVISDTQY
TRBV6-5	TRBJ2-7	ASSYDRGEDYEQY
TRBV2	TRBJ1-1	ASSVGERELNTEAF
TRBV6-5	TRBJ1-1	ASSRNRELNTEAF
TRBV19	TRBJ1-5	ASSIDQDRGSPQH
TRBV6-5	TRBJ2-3	ASTRTGSTDTQY
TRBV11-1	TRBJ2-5	ASSLGDSGLGTQY
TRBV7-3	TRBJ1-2	ASSSLPGQWANYGYT
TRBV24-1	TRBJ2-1	ATSGEGDNYNEQF
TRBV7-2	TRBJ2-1	ASSLVLGLAGGPDNEQF
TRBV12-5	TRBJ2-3	ASGLARTSGESTDTQY
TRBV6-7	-	ASRNRLILGRELF
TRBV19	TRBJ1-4	ASTTGLGTNEKLF
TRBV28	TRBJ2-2	ASWDRENTGELF
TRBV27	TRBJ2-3	ASRVTTGLAGYTDTQY